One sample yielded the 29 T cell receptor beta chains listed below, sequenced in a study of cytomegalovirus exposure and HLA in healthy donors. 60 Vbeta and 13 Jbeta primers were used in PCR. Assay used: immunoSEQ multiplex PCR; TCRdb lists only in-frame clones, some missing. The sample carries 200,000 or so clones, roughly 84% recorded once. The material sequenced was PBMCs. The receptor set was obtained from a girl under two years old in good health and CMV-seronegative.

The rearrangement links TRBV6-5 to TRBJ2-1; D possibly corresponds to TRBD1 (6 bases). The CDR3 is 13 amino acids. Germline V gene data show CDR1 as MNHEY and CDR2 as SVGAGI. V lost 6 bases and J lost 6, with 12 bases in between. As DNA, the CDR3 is TGTGCCAGCAGCAGGGGCTGGAGCAATGAGCAGTTCTTC. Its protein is CASSRGWSNEQFF.

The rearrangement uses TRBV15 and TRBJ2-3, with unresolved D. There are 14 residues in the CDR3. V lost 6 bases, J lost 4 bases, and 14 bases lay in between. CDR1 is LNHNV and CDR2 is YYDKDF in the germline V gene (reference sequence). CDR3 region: CATSFGIVADTQYF. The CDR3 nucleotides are TGTGCCACCAGTTTCGGTATAGTCGCAGATACGCAGTATTTT.

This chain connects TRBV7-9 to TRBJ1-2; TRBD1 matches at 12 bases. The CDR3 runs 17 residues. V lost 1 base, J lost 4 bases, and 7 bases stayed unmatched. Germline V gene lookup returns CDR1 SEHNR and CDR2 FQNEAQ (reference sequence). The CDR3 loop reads CASSLDGTGGDAYGYTF. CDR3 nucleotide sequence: TGTGCCAGCAGCTTAGATGGGACAGGGGGCGACGCCTATGGCTACACCTTC.

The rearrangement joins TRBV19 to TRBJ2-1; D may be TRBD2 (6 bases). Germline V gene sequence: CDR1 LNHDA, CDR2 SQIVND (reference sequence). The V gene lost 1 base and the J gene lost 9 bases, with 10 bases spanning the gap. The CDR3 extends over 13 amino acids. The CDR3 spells CASSIGGNIEQFF. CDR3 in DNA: TGTGCCAGTAGTATAGGCGGGAATATTGAGCAGTTCTTC.

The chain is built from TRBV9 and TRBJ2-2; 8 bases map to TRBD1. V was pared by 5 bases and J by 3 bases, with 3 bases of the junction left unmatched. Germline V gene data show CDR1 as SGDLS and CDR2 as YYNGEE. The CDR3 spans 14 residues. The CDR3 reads CASRGTGDTGELFF. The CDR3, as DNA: TGTGCCAGCAGGGGGACAGGTGACACCGGGGAGCTGTTTTTT.

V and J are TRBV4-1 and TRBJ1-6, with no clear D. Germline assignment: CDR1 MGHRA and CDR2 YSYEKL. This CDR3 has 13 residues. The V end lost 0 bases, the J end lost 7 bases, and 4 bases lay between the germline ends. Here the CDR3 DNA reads TGCGCCAGCAGCCAAGAACGGAATTCACCCCTCCACTTT. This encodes CASSQERNSPLHF.

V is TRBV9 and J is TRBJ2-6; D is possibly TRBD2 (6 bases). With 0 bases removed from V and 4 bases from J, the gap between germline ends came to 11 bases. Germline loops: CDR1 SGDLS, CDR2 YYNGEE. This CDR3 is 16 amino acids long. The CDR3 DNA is TGTGCCAGCAGCGTAGAGGCGGGGTACGGGGCCAACGTCCTGACTTTC. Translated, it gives CASSVEAGYGANVLTF. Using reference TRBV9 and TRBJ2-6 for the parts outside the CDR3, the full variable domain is DSGVTQTPKHLITATGQRVTLRCSPRSGDLSVYWYQQSLDQGLQFLIQYYNGEERAKGNILERFSAQQFPDLHSELNLSSLELGDSALYFCASSVEAGYGANVLTFGAGSRLTVL.

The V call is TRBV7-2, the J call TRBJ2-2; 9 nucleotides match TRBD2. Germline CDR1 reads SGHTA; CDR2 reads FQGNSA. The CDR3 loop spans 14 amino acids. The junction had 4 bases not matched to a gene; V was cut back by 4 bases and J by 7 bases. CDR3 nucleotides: TGTGCCAGCAGCTCCCTAGCGGGGCGCGGGGAGCTGTTTTTT. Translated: CASSSLAGRGELFF.

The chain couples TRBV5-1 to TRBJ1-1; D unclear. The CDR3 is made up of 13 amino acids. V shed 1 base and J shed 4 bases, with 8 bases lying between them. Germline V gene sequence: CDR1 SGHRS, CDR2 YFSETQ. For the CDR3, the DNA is TGCGCCAGCAGCTTGACGGAGAGCACTGAAGCTTTCTTT. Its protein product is CASSLTESTEAFF.

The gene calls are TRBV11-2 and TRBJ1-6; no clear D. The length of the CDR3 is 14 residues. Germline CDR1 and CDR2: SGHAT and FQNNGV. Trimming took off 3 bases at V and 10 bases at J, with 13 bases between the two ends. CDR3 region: CASSFSAAKSPLHF. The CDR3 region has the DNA TGTGCCAGCAGCTTTTCTGCTGCGAAGTCACCCCTCCACTTT.

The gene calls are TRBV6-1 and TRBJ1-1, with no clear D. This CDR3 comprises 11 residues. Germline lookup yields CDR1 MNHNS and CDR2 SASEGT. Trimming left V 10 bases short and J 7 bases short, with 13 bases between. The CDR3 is CATFTSHEAFF. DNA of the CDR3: TGTGCCACCTTTACAAGTCATGAAGCTTTCTTT.

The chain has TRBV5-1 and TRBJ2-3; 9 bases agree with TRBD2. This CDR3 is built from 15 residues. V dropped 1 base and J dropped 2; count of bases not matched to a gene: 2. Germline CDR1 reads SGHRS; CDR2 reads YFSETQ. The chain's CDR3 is CASSLPSGATDTQYF. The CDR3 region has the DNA TGCGCCAGCAGCTTGCCTAGCGGGGCCACAGATACGCAGTATTTT.

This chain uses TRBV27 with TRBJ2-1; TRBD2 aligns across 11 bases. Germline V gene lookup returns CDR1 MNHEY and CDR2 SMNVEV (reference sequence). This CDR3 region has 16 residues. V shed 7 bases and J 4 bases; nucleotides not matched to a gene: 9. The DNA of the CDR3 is TGTGCCAGCAAAACCCGACTAGCGGGGAAATACAATGAGCAGTTCTTC. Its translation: CASKTRLAGKYNEQFF.

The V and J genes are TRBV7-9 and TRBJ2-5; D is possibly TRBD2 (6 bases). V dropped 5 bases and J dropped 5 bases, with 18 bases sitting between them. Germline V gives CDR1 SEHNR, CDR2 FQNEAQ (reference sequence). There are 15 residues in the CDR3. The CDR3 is CASSQKRAGWETQYF. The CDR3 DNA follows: TGTGCCAGCAGCCAAAAACGTGCGGGGTGGGAGACCCAGTACTTC.

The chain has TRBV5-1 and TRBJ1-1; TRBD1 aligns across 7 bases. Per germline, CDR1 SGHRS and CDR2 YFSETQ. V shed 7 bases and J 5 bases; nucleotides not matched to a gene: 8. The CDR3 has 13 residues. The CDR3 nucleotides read TGCGCCAGCGGCACAGGGGAAGGGACTGAAGCTTTCTTT. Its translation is CASGTGEGTEAFF.

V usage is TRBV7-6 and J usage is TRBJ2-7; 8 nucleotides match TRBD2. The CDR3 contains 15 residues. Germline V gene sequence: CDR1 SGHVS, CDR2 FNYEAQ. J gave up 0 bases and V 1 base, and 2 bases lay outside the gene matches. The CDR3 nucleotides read TGTGCCAGCAGCTTAGGTCGGGGGGGCTCCTACGAGCAGTACTTC. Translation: CASSLGRGGSYEQYF.

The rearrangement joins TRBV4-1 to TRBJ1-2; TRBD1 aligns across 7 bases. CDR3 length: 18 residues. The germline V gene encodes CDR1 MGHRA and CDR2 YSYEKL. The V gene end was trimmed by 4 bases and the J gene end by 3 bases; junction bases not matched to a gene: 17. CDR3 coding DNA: TGCGCCAGCAGCCCCAAAGCCCAGGGGGTGGGTGGGGACTATGGCTACACCTTC. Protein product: CASSPKAQGVGGDYGYTF.

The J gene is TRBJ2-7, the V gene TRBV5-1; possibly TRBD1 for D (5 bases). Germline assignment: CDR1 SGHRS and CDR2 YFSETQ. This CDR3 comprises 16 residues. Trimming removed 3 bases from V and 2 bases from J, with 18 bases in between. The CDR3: CASSSRVLQDPYEQYF. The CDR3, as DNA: TGCGCCAGCAGCTCCCGGGTCCTACAGGACCCCTACGAGCAGTACTTC.

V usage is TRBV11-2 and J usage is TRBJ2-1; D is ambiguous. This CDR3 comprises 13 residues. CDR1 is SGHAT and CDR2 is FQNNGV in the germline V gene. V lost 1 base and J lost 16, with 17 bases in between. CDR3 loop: CASSLGRSRSPFF. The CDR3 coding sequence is TGTGCCAGCAGCTTAGGCAGGTCCCGCAGCCCTTTCTTC.

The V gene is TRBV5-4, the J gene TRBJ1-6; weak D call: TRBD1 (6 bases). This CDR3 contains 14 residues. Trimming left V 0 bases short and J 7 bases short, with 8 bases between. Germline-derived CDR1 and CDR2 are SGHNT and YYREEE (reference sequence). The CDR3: CASSLGQANSPLHF. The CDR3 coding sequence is TGTGCCAGCAGCTTGGGACAGGCCAATTCACCCCTCCACTTT.

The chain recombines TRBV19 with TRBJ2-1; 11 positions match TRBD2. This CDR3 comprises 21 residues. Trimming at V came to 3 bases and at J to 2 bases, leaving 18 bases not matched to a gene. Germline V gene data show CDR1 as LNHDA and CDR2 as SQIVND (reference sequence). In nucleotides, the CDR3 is TGTGCCAGTAGTATCTCCCCAGGTGGTAGCGGGGGGGCCTCCCCCTACAATGAGCAGTTCTTC. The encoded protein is CASSISPGGSGGASPYNEQFF.

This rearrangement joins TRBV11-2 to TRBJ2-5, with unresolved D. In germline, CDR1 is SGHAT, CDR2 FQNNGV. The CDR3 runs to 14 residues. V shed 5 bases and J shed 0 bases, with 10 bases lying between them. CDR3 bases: TGTGCCAGCAGCCCGATAACACACCAAGAGACCCAGTACTTC. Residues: CASSPITHQETQYF.

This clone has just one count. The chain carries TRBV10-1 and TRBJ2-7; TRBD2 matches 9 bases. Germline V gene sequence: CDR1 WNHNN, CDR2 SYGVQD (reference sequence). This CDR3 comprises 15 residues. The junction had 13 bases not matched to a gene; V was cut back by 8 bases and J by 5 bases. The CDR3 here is CASSQGLAYPNEQYF. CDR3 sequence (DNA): TGCGCCAGCTCCCAAGGACTAGCGTATCCCAACGAGCAGTACTTC.

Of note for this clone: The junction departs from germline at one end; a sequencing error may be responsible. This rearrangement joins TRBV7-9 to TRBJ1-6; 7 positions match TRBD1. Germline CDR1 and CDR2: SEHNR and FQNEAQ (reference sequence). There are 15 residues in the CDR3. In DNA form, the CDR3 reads TGTTCCAGCAGCTTATCCGGGACAGTGGATTCACCCCTCCACTTT. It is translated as CSSSLSGTVDSPLHF.

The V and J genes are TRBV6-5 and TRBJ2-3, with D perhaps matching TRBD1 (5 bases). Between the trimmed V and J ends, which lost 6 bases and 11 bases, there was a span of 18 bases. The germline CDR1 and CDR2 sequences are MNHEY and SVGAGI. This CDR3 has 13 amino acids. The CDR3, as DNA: TGTGCCAGCAGAATGACAGCACTGGCTGGGCAGTATTTT. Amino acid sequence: CASRMTALAGQYF.

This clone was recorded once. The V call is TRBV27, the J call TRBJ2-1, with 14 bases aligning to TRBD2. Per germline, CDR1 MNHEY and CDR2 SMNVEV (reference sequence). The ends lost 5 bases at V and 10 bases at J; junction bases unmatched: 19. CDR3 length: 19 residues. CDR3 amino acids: CASSRVMGTSGSSRTEQFF. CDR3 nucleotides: TGTGCCAGCAGTCGGGTGATGGGGACTAGCGGGAGTTCGAGGACGGAGCAGTTCTTC.

Here the CDR3 DNA reads TGCGCCAGCAGCTCACCGTCGGGAGGGCCAACCCATACGCAGTATTTT. This encodes CASSSPSGGPTHTQYF. V and J are TRBV5-1 and TRBJ2-3, with 8 bases aligning to TRBD2. Germline-derived CDR1 and CDR2 are SGHRS and YFSETQ. The CDR3 length is 16 residues. The V and J ends lost 3 bases and 7 bases, in that order; junction bases with no gene match: 13. Filled out from reference TRBV5-1 and TRBJ2-3, the complete variable domain reads KAGVTQTPRYLIKTRGQQVTLSCSPISGHRSVSWYQQTPGQGLQFLFEYFSETQRNKGNFPGRFSGRQFSNSRSEMNVSTLELGDSALYLCASSSPSGGPTHTQYFGPGTRLTVL.

CDR3 DNA: TGCGCCAGCAGCCAAGTCACAGGGGGCGCATACGAGCAGTACTTC. Protein product: CASSQVTGGAYEQYF. The V gene is TRBV4-1, the J gene TRBJ2-7; 9 bases agree with TRBD1. Per germline, CDR1 MGHRA and CDR2 YSYEKL. The junction had 5 bases not matched to a gene; V was cut back by 1 base and J by 4 bases. This CDR3 is 15 amino acids long.

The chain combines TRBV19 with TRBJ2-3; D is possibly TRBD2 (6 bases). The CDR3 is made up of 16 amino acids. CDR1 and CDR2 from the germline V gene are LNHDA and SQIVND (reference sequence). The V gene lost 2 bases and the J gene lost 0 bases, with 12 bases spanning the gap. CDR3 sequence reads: CASSIHGGTSTDTQYF. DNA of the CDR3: TGTGCCAGTAGTATACATGGCGGGACTAGCACAGATACGCAGTATTTT. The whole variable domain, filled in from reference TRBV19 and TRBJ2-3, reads DGGITQSPKYLFRKEGQNVTLSCEQNLNHDAMYWYRQDPGQGLRLIYYSQIVNDFQKGDIAEGYSVSREKKESFPLTVTSAQKNPTAFYLCASSIHGGTSTDTQYFGPGTRLTVL.